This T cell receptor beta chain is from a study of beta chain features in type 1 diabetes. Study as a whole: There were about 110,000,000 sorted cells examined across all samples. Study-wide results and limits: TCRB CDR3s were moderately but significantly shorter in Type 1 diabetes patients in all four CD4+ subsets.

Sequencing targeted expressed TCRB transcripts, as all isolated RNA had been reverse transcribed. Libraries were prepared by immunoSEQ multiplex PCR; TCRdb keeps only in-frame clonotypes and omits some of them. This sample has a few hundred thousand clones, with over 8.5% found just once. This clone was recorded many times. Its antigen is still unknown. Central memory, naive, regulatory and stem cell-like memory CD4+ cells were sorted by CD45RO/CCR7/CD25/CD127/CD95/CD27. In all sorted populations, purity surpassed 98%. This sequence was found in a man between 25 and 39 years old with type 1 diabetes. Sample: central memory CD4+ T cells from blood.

The CDR3 here is CASSLGLAGVDEQFF. The CDR3 nucleotides read TGCGCCAGCAGCTTGGGACTAGCGGGAGTCGATGAGCAGTTCTTC. This chain joins TRBV5-1 and TRBJ2-1, with 12 bases that match TRBD2. This CDR3 region has 15 residues. Germline CDR1 reads SGHRS; CDR2 reads YFSETQ. J was trimmed by 8 bases and V by 0 bases; bases with no gene match: 3.